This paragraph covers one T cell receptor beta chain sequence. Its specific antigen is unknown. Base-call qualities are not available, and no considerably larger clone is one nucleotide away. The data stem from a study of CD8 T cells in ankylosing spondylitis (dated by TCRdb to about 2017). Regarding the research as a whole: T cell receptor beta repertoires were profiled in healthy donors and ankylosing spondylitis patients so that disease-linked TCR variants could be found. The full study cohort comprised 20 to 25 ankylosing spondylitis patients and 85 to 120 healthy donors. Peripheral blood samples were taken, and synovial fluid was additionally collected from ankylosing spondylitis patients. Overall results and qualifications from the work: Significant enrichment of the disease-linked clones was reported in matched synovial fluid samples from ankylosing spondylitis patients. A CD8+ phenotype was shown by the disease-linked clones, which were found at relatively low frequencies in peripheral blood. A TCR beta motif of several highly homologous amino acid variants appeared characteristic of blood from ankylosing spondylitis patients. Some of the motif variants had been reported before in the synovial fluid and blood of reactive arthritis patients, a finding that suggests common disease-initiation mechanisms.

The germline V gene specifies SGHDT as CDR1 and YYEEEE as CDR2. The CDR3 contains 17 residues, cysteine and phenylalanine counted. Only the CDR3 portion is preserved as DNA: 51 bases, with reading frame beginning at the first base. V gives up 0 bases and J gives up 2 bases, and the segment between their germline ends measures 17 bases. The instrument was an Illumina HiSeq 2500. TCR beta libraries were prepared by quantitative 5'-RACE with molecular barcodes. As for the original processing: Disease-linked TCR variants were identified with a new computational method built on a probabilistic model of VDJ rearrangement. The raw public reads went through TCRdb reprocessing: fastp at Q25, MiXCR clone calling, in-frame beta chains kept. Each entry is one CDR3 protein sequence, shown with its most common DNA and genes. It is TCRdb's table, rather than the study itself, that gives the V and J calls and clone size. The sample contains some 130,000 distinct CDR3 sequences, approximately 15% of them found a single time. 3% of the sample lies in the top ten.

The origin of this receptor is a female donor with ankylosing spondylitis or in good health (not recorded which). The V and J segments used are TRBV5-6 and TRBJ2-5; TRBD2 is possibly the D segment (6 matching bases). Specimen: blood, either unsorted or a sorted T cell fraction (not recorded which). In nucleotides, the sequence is TGTGCCAGCAGCTTGGCTAGGTGGGCTCGGGGGCAAGAGACCCAGTACTTC. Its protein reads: CASSLARWARGQETQYF.